Listed below are T cell receptor beta chains from one sample, sequenced in a study of T cell responses to AZD1222 COVID-19 vaccine. Some clones are missing from TCRdb's copy, which holds only in-frame ones; the method was immunoSEQ multiplex PCR. The table shows some 130,000 clones, with about 90% occurring only once. The sequenced sample was peripheral blood, obtained 28 days after the second AZD1222 dose. The receptors originated from an adult who received the AZD1222 COVID-19 vaccine. Both conserved end residues are part of each CDR3. A D gene is named only where the DNA matches it firmly. The listing skips clone size in some rows; elsewhere it reads once, few, many or a size class.

.	TRBV9	.	TRBJ2-7	CASSVDSGRLYEQYF	TGTGCCAGCAGCGTAGATTCCGGCAGACTCTACGAGCAGTACTTC
.	TRBV7-9	TRBD1	TRBJ2-5	CASSMDRVETQYF	TGTGCCAGCAGCATGGACAGGGTTGAGACCCAGTACTTC
.	TRBV7-9	.	TRBJ2-1	CASRTRAEQFF	TGTGCCAGCAGGACCCGGGCTGAGCAGTTCTTC
.	TRBV4-3	.	TRBJ1-5	CASSQDLGGAYDGNQPQHF	TGCGCCAGCAGCCAAGATTTGGGGGGGGCCTATGATGGCAATCAGCCCCAGCATTTT
few	TRBV19	.	TRBJ1-5	CASSMGGLSNQPQHF	TGTGCCAGTAGTATGGGGGGGCTGAGCAATCAGCCCCAGCATTTT
.	TRBV20-1	.	TRBJ1-5	CSASRAGFGQPQHF	TGCAGTGCTAGTCGGGCAGGGTTCGGTCAGCCCCAGCATTTT
few	TRBV4-2	.	TRBJ2-3	CASSQGGPDTQYF	TGTGCCAGCAGCCAAGGGGGTCCAGATACGCAGTATTTT
.	TRBV19	TRBD1	TRBJ1-1	CASSQGQGGTDEAFF	TGTGCCAGTAGCCAAGGACAGGGAGGGACAGATGAAGCTTTCTTT
.	TRBV3-1/TRBV3-2	TRBD1	TRBJ2-3	CASSPRTGLDTQYF	TGTGCCAGCAGCCCTAGGACAGGCCTAGATACGCAGTATTTT
once	TRBV9	.	TRBJ1-2	CASSVQGALPYGYTF	TGTGCCAGCAGCGTTCAGGGAGCCCTTCCCTATGGCTACACCTTC
once	TRBV6-1	TRBD2	TRBJ2-3	CASSEAFAGGSTDTQYF	TGTGCCAGCAGTGAAGCTTTTGCGGGGGGGAGCACAGATACGCAGTATTTT
.	TRBV25-1	.	TRBJ1-1	CASSDPGRKNTEAFF	TGTGCCAGCAGTGATCCGGGGAGGAAGAACACTGAAGCTTTCTTT
.	TRBV28	.	TRBJ1-5	CASSLGREQPQHF	TGTGCCAGCAGTTTAGGGCGGGAGCAGCCCCAGCATTTT
.	TRBV11-2	TRBD1	TRBJ2-1	CASSSPGTGLNSYNEQFF	TGTGCCAGCAGCTCCCCCGGGACAGGGCTTAACTCCTACAATGAGCAGTTCTTC
.	TRBV5-6	.	TRBJ1-1	CASSLSPNTEAFF	TGTGCCAGCAGCTTGTCGCCGAACACTGAAGCTTTCTTT
.	TRBV28	.	TRBJ1-2	CASGVGRFRGYTF	TGTGCCAGCGGGGTAGGACGGTTCCGGGGCTACACCTTC
.	TRBV7-7	.	TRBJ2-2	CASSFGGIGTGELFF	TGTGCTAGCAGCTTCGGTGGTATCGGCACCGGGGAGCTGTTTTTT
.	TRBV18	.	TRBJ1-5	CASSPLPGVSNQPQHF	TGTGCCAGCTCACCACTACCAGGGGTTAGCAATCAGCCCCAGCATTTT
.	TRBV24-1	.	TRBJ2-3	CATSDLHRGDTDTQYF	TGTGCCACCAGTGATTTGCATCGGGGTGACACAGATACGCAGTATTTT
once	TRBV15	TRBD2	TRBJ2-2	CATSRDRTSGDPGELFF	TGTGCCACCAGCAGAGATCGTACTAGCGGGGATCCCGGGGAGCTGTTTTTT
.	TRBV7-3	.	TRBJ1-1	CASSQDGNTEAFF	TGTGCCAGCAGCCAAGATGGGAACACTGAAGCTTTCTTT
.	TRBV7-8	.	TRBJ2-5	CASSLDGVGRISETQYF	TGTGCCAGCAGCTTAGATGGGGTGGGCCGGATTTCTGAGACCCAGTACTTC
.	TRBV25-1	.	TRBJ2-7	CASSEPGTLSYEQYF	TGTGCCAGCAGTGAACCGGGCACCCTCTCCTACGAGCAGTACTTC
.	TRBV6-5	.	TRBJ1-4	CASSYGGLNEKLFF	TGTGCCAGCAGTTACGGGGGGCTCAATGAAAAACTGTTTTTT
.	TRBV7-9	.	TRBJ2-7	CASSLAGRSYEQYF	TGTGCCAGCAGCTTAGCGGGCAGGAGCTACGAGCAGTACTTC
.	TRBV4-1	.	TRBJ1-1	CASSAQQGNTEAFF	TGCGCCAGCAGCGCGCAACAGGGGAACACTGAAGCTTTCTTT
.	TRBV5-5	.	TRBJ1-2	CASSLEGEFYGYTF	TGTGCCAGCAGCCTGGAGGGAGAATTCTATGGCTACACCTTC
.	TRBV7-8	.	TRBJ2-5	CASSLGLIQETQYF	TGTGCCAGCAGCTTAGGTTTGATCCAAGAGACCCAGTACTTC
.	TRBV6-2/TRBV6-3	TRBD1	TRBJ1-5	CASSYGTGRQPQHF	TGTGCCAGCAGTTACGGGACAGGGCGACAGCCCCAGCATTTT
.	TRBV3-1/TRBV3-2	TRBD2	TRBJ2-7	CASSRIGGRSSYEQYF	TGTGCCAGCAGCCGGATTGGCGGGAGGAGCTCCTACGAGCAGTACTTC
.	TRBV19	.	TRBJ1-2	CASSIEVQGFDYGYTF	TGTGCCAGTAGTATAGAGGTCCAGGGCTTCGACTATGGCTACACCTTC
.	TRBV3-1/TRBV3-2	TRBD1	TRBJ2-3	CASSQDPPAGQGITDTQYF	TGTGCCAGCAGCCAAGATCCTCCGGCGGGACAGGGGATAACAGATACGCAGTATTTT
.	TRBV4-3	.	TRBJ2-1	CASSWLQGQRNNEQFF	TGCGCCAGCAGCTGGCTCCAGGGGCAGAGGAACAATGAGCAGTTCTTC
.	TRBV7-2	TRBD1	TRBJ1-2	CASSSGTASNYGYTF	TGTGCCAGCAGCTCGGGGACAGCCTCTAACTATGGCTACACCTTC
.	TRBV5-8	.	TRBJ1-1	CASSLVSGGGRSEAFF	TGTGCCAGCAGCTTGGTATCGGGGGGAGGTCGATCTGAAGCTTTCTTT
few	TRBV3-1/TRBV3-2	.	TRBJ1-2	CASSQDRGRGFHYTF	TGTGCCAGCAGCCAAGATAGGGGGAGGGGGTTCCACTACACCTTC
.	TRBV5-1	.	TRBJ1-5	CASTRKQGIIWPQHF	TGCGCCAGCACCCGGAAGCAGGGCATTATATGGCCCCAGCATTTT